This TCR beta chain stems from a study of cytomegalovirus exposure and HLA in healthy donors. Study at large: Earlier, approximately 110 million unique TCR beta sequences were recovered from approximately 200 million T cells by an analysis.

The study ran its PCR with 60 Vbeta and 13 Jbeta primers. This table comes from immunoSEQ multiplex PCR, and its TCRdb copy is limited to in-frame clones, with some not included. The sample has 210,000 or so clones; about four fifths are singletons. Study outcomes and limitations: Previous analysis showed most TCR beta V segments were productive about 90% or about 30% of the time. In a later analysis, an Asian-associated ancestry cluster reportedly showed fewer N-insertions than the 666-donor mean.

Worth noting for this clone: Its target is not known.

This receptor was identified in a woman between 45 and 60 years old in good health and CMV-seropositive. Material for sequencing was PBMCs.

The CDR3 reads CASSESGYEQYF. CDR3 nucleotide sequence: TGTGCCAGCAGTGAAAGCGGCTACGAGCAGTACTTC. This rearrangement joins TRBV6-5 to TRBJ2-7, with D possibly TRBD2 on 5 matching bases. The CDR3 has 12 residues. Trimming cost V 5 bases and J 3 bases, with 8 bases left between them. Germline assignment: CDR1 MNHEY and CDR2 SVGAGI.